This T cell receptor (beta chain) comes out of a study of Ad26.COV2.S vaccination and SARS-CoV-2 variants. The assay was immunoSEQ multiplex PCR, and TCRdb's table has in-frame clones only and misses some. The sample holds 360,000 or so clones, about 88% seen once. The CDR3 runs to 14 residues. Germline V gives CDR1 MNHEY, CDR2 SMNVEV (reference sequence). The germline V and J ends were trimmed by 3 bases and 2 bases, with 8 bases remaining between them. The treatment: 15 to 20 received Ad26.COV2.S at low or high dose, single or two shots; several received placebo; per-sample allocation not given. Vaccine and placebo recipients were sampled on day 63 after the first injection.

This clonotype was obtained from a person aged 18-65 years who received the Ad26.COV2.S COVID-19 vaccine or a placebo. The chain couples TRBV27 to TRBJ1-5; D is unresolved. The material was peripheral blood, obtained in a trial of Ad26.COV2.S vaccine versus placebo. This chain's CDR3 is CASSFGLGNQPQHF. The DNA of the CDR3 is TGTGCCAGCAGTTTTGGACTGGGCAATCAGCCCCAGCATTTT.